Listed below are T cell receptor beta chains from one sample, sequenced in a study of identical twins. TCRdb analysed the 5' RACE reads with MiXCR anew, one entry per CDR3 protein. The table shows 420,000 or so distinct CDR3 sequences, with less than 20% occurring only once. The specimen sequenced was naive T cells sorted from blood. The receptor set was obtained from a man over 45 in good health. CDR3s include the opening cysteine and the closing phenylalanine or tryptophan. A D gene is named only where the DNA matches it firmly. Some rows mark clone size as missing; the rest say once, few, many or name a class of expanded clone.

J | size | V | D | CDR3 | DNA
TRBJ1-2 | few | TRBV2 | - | CASSEMGNYGYTF | TGTGCCAGCAGTGAAATGGGAAACTATGGCTACACCTTC
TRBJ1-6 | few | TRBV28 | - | CASSLLRRAGSPLHF | TGTGCCAGCAGTTTATTGAGGAGGGCAGGCTCACCCCTCCACTTT
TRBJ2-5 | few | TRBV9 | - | CASSVGQGRGQETQYF | TGTGCCAGCAGCGTAGGCCAGGGTAGAGGACAAGAGACCCAGTACTTC
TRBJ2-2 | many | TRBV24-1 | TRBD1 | CATKGQANTGELFF | TGTGCCACCAAGGGACAGGCGAACACCGGGGAGCTGTTTTTT
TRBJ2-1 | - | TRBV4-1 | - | CASSQDPPYPSGAYNEQFF | TGCGCCAGCAGCCAAGATCCGCCCTACCCCAGCGGCGCATACAATGAGCAGTTCTTC
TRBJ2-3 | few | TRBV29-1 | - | CSGGPGTDTQYF | TGCAGCGGGGGCCCCGGCACAGATACGCAGTATTTT
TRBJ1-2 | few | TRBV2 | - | CASSVSQGLRYGYTF | TGTGCCAGCAGTGTGAGTCAGGGGCTGAGGTATGGCTACACCTTC
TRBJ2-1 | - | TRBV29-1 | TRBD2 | CSVMEGLAGEGEQFF | TGCAGCGTAATGGAAGGGCTAGCGGGAGAGGGTGAGCAGTTCTTC
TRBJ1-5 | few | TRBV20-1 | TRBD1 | CSAPPTGRGLNQPQHF | TGCAGTGCCCCACCGACGGGCAGGGGGCTCAATCAGCCCCAGCATTTT
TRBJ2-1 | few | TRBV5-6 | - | CASSKGTQDGEQFF | TGTGCCAGCAGCAAGGGCACCCAGGATGGGGAGCAGTTCTTC
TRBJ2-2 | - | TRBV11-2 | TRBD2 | CASSLDSIWLAGGQDTGELFF | TGTGCCAGCAGCTTAGATTCCATATGGCTAGCGGGGGGGCAGGACACCGGGGAGCTGTTTTTT
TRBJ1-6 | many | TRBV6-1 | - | CASSIWGNNSPLHF | TGTGCCAGCAGTATCTGGGGTAATAATTCACCCCTCCACTTT
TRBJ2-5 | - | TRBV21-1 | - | CASSIRTSGEEETQYF | TGTGCCAGCAGCATTCGGACTAGCGGGGAAGAAGAGACCCAGTACTTC
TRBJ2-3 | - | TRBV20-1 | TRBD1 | CSATSDRASTDTQYF | TGCAGTGCTACCTCAGACAGGGCTAGCACAGATACGCAGTATTTT
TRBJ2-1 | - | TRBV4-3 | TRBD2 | CASSQDRLASGEQFF | TGCGCCAGCAGCCAAGATCGGTTGGCTAGCGGGGAGCAGTTCTTC
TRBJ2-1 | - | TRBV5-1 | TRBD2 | CASSSPSGSAEQFF | TGCGCCAGCAGCTCTCCTAGCGGGAGTGCTGAGCAGTTCTTC
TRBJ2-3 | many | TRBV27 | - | CASSPGQFTDTQYF | TGTGCCAGCAGTCCCGGACAGTTCACAGATACGCAGTATTTT
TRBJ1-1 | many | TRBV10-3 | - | CAIRALVDTEAFF | TGTGCCATCAGGGCACTGGTCGACACTGAAGCTTTCTTT
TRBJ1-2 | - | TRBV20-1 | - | CSAGGTYGYTF | TGCAGTGCTGGGGGGACCTATGGCTACACCTTC
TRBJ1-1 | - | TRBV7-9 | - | CASSLVHPEAFF | TGTGCCAGCAGCTTAGTGCACCCTGAAGCTTTCTTT
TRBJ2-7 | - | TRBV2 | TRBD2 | CASRVGASGPYEQYF | TGTGCCAGCAGGGTAGGAGCTAGCGGACCCTACGAGCAGTACTTC
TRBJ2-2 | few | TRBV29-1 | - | CSVEDWGGGHTGELFF | TGCAGCGTTGAAGATTGGGGAGGGGGGCACACCGGGGAGCTGTTTTTT
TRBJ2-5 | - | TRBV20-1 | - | CSARRTTKETQYF | TGCAGTGCTAGGCGGACAACCAAAGAGACCCAGTACTTC
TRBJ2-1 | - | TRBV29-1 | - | CSVSASSNEQFF | TGCAGCGTCTCGGCTAGCTCCAATGAGCAGTTCTTC
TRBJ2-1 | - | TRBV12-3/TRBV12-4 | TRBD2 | CDSRASGPSYNEQFF | TGTGACAGCAGGGCTAGCGGGCCCTCCTACAATGAGCAGTTCTTC
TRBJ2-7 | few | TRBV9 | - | CASSPDPISYEQYF | TGTGCCAGCAGCCCCGACCCCATCTCCTACGAGCAGTACTTC
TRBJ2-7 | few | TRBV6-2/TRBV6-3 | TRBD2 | CASSYDSGTYEQYF | TGTGCCAGCAGTTACGATAGCGGGACCTACGAGCAGTACTTC
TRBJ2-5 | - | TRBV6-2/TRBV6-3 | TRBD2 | CASSYRREAWETQYF | TGTGCCAGCAGTTACAGGCGGGAGGCCTGGGAGACCCAGTACTTC
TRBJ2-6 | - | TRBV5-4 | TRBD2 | CASSLYGGLAGNSGANVLTF | TGTGCCAGCAGCTTGTATGGGGGACTAGCGGGTAACTCTGGGGCCAACGTCCTGACTTTC
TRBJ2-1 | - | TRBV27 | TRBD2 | CASSLGAGGLEQFF | TGTGCCAGCAGTTTAGGAGCGGGAGGGCTTGAGCAGTTCTTC
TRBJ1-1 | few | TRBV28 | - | CASSFARGAFF | TGTGCCAGCAGTTTTGCCCGAGGGGCTTTCTTT
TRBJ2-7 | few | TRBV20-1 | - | CSARDYLGPTFGEQYF | TGCAGTGCTAGAGATTATTTAGGACCCACCTTTGGCGAGCAGTACTTC
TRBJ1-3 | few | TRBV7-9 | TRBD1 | CASSPDRVAGNTIYF | TGTGCCAGCAGCCCTGACAGGGTAGCTGGAAACACCATATATTTT
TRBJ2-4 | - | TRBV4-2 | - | CASSQAGGHGIQYF | TGTGCCAGCAGCCAAGCTGGGGGTCACGGCATTCAGTACTTC
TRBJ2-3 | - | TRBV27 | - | CASSQPSWYGADTQYF | TGTGCCAGCAGTCAACCTTCATGGTATGGTGCAGATACGCAGTATTTT
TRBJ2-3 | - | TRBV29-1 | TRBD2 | CSVDSGATDTQYF | TGCAGCGTTGATAGCGGGGCCACAGATACGCAGTATTTT
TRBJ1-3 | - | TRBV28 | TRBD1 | CASSLLGQTSGNTIYF | TGTGCCAGCAGTTTATTGGGACAGACCTCTGGAAACACCATATATTTT
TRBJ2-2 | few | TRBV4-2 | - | CASSPTGTTNTGELFF | TGTGCCAGCAGCCCTACCGGGACGACGAACACCGGGGAGCTGTTTTTT
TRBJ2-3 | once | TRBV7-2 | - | CASRGYSTDTQYF | TGTGCCTCCCGGGGGTATAGCACAGATACGCAGTATTTT
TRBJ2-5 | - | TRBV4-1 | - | CASSQDRGLGGETQYF | TGCGCCAGCAGCCAAGATCGTGGACTAGGGGGCGAGACCCAGTACTTC
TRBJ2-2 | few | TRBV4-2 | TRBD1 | CASSQGTGGELAGELFF | TGTGCCAGCAGCCAAGGGACAGGGGGCGAGTTAGCCGGGGAGCTGTTTTTT
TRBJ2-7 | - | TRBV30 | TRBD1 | CAWYNRGAFGEQYF | TGTGCCTGGTACAACAGGGGAGCCTTTGGGGAGCAGTACTTC